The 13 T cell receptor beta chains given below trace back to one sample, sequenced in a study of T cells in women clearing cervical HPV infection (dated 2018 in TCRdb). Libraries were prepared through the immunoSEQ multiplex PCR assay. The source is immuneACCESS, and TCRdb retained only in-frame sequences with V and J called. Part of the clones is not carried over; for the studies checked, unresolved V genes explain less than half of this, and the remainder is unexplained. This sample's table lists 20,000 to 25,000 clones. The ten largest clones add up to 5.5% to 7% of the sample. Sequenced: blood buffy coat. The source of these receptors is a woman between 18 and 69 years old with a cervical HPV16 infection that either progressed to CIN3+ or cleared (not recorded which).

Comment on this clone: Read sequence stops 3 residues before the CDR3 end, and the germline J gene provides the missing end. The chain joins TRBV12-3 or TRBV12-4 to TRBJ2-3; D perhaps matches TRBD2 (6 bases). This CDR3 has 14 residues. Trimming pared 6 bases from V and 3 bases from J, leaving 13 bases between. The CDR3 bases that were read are TGTGCCAGCAGACCGAATGGGGGGACAGATACG. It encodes CASRPNGGTDT. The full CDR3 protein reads CASRPNGGTDTQYF.

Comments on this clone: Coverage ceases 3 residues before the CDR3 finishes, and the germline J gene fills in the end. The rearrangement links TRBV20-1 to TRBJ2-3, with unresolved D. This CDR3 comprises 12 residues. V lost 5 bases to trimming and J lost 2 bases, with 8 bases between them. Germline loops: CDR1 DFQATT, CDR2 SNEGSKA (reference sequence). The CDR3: CSAPPYTDTQYF. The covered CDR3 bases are TGCAGTGCTCCGCCCTACACAGATACG.

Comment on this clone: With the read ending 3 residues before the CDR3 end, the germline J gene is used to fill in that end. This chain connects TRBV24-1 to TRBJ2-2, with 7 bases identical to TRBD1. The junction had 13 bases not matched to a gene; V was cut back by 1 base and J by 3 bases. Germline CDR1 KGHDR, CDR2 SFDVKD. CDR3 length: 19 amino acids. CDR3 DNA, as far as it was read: TGTGCCACCAGTGATTTCAATGCCGTAAGGGGGCCATACACCGGGGAG. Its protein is CATSDFNAVRGPYTGE. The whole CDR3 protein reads CATSDFNAVRGPYTGELFF.

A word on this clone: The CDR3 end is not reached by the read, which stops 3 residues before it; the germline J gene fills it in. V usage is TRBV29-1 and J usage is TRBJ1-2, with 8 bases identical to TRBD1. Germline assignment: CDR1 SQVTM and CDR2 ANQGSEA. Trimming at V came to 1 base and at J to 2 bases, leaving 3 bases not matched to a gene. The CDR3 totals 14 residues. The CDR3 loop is CSVEGTGLNYGYTF. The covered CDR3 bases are TGCAGCGTTGAAGGGACAGGGTTAAACTATGGC. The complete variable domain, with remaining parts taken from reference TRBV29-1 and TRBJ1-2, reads SAVISQKPSRDICQRGTSLTIQCQVDSQVTMMFWYRQQPGQSLTLIATANQGSEATYESGFVIDKFPISRPNLTFSTLTVSNMSPEDSSIYLCSVEGTGLNYGYTFGSGTRLTVV.

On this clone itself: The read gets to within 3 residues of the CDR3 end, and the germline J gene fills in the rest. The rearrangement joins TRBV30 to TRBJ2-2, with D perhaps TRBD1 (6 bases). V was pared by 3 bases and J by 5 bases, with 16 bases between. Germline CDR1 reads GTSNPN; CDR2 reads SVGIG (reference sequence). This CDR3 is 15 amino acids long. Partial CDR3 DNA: TGTGCCTGGAGGCCTGGGACAATACGGACCGGGGAG. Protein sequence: CAWRPGTIRTGE. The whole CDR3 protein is CAWRPGTIRTGELFF.

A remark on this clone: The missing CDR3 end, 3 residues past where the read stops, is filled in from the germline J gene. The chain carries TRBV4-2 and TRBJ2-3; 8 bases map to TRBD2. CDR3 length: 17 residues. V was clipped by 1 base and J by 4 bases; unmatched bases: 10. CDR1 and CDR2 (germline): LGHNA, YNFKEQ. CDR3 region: CASSQGIGGAGADTQYF. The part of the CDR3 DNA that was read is TGTGCCAGCAGCCAAGGAATTGGCGGAGCGGGGGCAGATACG.

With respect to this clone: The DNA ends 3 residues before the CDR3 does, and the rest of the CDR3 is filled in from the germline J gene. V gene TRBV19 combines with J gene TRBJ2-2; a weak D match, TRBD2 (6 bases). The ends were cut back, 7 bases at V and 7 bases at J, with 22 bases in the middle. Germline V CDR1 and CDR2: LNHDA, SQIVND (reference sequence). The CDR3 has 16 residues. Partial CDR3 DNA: TGTGCCAGTACCCGGCCGGGGGTCGGCCAGGGCGGGGAG. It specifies CASTRPGVGQGGE. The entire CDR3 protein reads CASTRPGVGQGGELFF.

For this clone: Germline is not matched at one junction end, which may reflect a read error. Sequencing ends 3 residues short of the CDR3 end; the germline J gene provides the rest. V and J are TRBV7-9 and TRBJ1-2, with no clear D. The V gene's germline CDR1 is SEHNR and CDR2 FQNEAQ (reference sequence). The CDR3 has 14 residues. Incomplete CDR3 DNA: TGTGCCAGCAGCCTAGCGGCGGATCTCTACGAC. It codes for CASSLAADLYD. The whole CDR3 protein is CASSLAADLYDYTF.

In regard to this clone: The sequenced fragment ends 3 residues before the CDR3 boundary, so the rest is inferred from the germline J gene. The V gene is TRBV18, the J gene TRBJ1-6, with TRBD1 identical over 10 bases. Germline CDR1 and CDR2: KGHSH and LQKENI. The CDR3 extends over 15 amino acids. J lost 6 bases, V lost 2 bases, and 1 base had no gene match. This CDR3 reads CASSPRTGGNSPLHF. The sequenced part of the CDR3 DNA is TGTGCCAGCTCACCAAGGACAGGGGGTAATTCACCC.

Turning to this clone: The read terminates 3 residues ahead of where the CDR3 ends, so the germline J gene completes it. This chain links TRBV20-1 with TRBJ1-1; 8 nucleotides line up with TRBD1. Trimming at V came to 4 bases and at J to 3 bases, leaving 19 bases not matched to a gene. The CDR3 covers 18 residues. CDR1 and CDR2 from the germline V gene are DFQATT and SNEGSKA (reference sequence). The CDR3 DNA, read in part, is TGCAGTGCTACGAAATATCACAGGGGGTCGTATCGGGACACTGAA. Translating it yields CSATKYHRGSYRDTE. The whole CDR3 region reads CSATKYHRGSYRDTEAFF.

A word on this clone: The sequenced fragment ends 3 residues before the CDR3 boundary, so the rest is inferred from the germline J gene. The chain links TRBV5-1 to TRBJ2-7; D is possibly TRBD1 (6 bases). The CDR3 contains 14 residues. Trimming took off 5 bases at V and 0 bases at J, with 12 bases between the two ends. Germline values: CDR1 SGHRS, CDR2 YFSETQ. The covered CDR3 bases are TGCGCCAGCAGGCTTAGGACAGCCTCCTACGAG. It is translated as CASRLRTASYE. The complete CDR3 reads CASRLRTASYEQYF.

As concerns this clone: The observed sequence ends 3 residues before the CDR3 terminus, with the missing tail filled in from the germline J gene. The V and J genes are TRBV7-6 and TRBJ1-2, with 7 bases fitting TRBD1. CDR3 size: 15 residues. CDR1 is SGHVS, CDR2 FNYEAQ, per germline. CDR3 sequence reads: CASSPLSDSQGDYTF. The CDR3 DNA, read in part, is TGTGCCAGCAGCCCGCTCTCGGACTCCCAGGGGGAC.

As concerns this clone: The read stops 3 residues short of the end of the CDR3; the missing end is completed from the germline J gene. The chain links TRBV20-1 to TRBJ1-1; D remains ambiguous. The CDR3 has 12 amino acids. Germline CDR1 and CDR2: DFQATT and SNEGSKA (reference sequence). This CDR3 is CSARVRVGRAFF. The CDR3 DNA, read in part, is TGCAGTGCTAGAGTGCGGGTCGGGCGG.